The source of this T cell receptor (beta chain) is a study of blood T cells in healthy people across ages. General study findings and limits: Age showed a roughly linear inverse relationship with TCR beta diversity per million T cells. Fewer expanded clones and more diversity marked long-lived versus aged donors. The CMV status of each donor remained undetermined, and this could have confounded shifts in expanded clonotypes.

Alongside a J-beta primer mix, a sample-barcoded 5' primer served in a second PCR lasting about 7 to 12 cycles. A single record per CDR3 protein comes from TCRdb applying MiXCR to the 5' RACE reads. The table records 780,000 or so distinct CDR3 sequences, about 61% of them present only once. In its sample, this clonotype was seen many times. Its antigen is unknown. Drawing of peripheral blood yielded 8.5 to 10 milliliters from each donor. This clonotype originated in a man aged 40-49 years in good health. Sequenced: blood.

The CDR3 DNA reads as TGCAGCGTTGTTGAGGAATACGAGCAGTACTTC. The encoded protein is CSVVEEYEQYF. The genes are TRBV29-1 and TRBJ2-7; the D is unclear. V was pared by 4 bases and J by 4 bases, with 8 bases between. Germline lookup yields CDR1 SQVTM and CDR2 ANQGSEA. The CDR3 sequence is 11 residues long.